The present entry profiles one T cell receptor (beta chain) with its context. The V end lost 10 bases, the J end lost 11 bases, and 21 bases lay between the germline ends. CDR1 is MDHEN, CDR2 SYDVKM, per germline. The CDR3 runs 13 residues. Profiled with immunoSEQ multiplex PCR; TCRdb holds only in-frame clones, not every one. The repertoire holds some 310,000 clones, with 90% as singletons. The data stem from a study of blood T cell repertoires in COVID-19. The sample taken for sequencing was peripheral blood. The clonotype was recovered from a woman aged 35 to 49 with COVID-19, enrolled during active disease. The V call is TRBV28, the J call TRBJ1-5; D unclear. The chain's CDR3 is CANSDAGQTAQHF. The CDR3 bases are TGTGCCAACAGCGACGCGGGCCAGACGGCCCAGCATTTT.